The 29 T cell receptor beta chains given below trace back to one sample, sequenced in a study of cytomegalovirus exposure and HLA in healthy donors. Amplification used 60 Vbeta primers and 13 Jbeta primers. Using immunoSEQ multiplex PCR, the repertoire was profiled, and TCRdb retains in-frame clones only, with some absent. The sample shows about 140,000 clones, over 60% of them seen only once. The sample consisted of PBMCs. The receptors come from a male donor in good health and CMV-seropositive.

The CDR3, as DNA: TGTGCCAGCAGCCCCGACAGGGCCAACTCCTACGAGCAGTACTTC. Its translation is CASSPDRANSYEQYF. V usage is TRBV6-5 and J usage is TRBJ2-7, with 7 bases that match TRBD1. Germline values: CDR1 MNHEY, CDR2 SVGAGI. CDR3 length equals 15 residues. Trimming at V came to 6 bases and at J to 0 bases, leaving 8 bases not matched to a gene.

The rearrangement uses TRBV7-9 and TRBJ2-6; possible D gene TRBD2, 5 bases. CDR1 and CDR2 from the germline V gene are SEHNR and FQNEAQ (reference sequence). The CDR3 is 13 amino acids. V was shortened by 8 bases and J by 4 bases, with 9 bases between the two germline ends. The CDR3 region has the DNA TGTGCCAGCGGGGTAGCGGGGGCCAACGTCCTGACTTTC. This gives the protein CASGVAGANVLTF.

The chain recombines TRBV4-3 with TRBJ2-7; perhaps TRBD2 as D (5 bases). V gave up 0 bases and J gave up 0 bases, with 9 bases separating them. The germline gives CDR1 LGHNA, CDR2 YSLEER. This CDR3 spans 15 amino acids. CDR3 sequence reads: CASSQDRGFSYEQYF. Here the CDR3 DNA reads TGCGCCAGCAGCCAAGATCGCGGGTTCTCCTACGAGCAGTACTTC.

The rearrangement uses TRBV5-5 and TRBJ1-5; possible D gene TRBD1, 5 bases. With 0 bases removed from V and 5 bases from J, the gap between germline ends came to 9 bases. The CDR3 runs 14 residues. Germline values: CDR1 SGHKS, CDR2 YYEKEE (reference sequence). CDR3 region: CASSLEGSDQPQHF. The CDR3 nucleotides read TGTGCCAGCAGCTTGGAGGGGTCGGATCAGCCCCAGCATTTT. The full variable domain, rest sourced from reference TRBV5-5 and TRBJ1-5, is DAGVTQSPTHLIKTRGQQVTLRCSPISGHKSVSWYQQVLGQGPQFIFQYYEKEERGRGNFPDRFSARQFPNYSSELNVNALLLGDSALYLCASSLEGSDQPQHFGDGTRLSIL.

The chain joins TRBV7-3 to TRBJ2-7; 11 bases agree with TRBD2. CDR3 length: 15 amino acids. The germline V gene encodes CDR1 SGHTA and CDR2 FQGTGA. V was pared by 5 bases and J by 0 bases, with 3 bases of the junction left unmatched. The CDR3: CASSLGLAASYEQYF. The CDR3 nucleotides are TGTGCCAGCAGCCTGGGACTAGCGGCCTCCTACGAGCAGTACTTC.

The CDR3 region has the DNA TGTGCCAGCAGTGGGACTGCAAACACCGGGGAGCTGTTTTTT. It codes for CASSGTANTGELFF. The chain has TRBV6-1 and TRBJ2-2, with D perhaps matching TRBD2 (5 bases). The V and J ends lost 4 bases and 2 bases respectively, with 8 bases between them. The CDR3 spans 14 residues. CDR1 and CDR2 (germline): MNHNS, SASEGT.

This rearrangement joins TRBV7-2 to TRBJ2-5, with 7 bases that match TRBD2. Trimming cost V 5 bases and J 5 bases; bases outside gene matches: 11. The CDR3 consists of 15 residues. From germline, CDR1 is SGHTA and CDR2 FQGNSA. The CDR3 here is CASSLRLAGEETQYF. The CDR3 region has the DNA TGTGCCAGCAGCCTCCGACTAGCAGGCGAGGAGACCCAGTACTTC.

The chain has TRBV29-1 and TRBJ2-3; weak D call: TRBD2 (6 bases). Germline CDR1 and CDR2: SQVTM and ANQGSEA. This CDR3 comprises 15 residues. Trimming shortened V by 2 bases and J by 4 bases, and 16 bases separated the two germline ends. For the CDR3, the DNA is TGCAGCGTTGAACCCGTCGGGACTCCCTCAGATACGCAGTATTTT. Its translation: CSVEPVGTPSDTQYF.

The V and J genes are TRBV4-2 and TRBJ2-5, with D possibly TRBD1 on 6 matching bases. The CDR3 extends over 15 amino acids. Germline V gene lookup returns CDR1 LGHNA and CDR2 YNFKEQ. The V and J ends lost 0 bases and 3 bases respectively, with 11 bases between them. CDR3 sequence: CASSQDHYREETQYF. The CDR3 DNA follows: TGTGCCAGCAGCCAAGATCATTACAGGGAAGAGACCCAGTACTTC.

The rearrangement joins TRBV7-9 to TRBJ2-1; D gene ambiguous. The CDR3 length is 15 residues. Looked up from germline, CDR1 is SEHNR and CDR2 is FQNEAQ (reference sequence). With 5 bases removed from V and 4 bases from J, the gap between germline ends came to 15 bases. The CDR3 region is CASSPLSRTYNEQFF. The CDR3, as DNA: TGTGCCAGCAGCCCGCTCTCACGTACTTACAATGAGCAGTTCTTC.

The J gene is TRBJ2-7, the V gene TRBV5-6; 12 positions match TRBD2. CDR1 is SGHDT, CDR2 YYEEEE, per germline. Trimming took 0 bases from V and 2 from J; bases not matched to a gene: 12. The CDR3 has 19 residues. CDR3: CASSLAHLGTSGHPYEQYF. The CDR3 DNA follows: TGTGCCAGCAGCTTGGCCCACCTTGGGACTAGCGGGCACCCCTACGAGCAGTACTTC.

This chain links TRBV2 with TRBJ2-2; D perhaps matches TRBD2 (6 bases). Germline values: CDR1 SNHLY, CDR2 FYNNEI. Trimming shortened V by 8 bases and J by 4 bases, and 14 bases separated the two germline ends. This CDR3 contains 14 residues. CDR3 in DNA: TGTGCCAGCGATCGGGTGGGGGGCACCGGGGAGCTGTTTTTT. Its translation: CASDRVGGTGELFF.

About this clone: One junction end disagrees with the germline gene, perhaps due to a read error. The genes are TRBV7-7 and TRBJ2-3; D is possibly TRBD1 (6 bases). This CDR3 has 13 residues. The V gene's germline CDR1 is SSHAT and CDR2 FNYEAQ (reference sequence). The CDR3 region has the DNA TGTGCTAGCAGCTTAGGGGGAGCAGATACGCAGTATTTT. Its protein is CASSLGGADTQYF. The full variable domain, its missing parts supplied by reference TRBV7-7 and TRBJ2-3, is GAGVSQSPRYKVTKRGQDVTLRCDPISSHATLYWYQQALGQGPEFLTYFNYEAQPDKSGLPSDRFSAERPEGSISTLTIQRTEQRDSAMYRCASSLGGADTQYFGPGTRLTVL.

The CDR3 spells CASSGDTQYF. The CDR3 DNA reads as TGTGCCAGTAGCGGAGATACGCAGTATTTT. The chain uses TRBV19 and TRBJ2-3; D uncertain. The V end was cut by 6 bases, the J end by 5 bases, with 3 bases between. This CDR3 is 10 amino acids long. In germline, CDR1 is LNHDA, CDR2 SQIVND (reference sequence).

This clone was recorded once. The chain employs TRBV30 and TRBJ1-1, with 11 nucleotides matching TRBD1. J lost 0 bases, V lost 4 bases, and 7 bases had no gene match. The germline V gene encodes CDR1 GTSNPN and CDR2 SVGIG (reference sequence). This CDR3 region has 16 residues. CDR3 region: CAWKRTGGGMNTEAFF. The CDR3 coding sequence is TGTGCCTGGAAAAGGACAGGGGGCGGGATGAACACTGAAGCTTTCTTT.

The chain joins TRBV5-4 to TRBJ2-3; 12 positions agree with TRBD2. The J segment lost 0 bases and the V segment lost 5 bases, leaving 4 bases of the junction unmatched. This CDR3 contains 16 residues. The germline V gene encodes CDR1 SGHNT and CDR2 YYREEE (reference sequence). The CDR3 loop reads CASRQGLAGSTDTQYF. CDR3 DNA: TGTGCCAGCAGGCAGGGACTAGCGGGTAGCACAGATACGCAGTATTTT.

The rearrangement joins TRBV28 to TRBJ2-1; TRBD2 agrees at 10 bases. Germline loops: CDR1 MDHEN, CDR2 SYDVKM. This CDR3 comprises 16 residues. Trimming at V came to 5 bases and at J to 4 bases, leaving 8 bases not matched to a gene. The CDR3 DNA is TGTGCCAGCAGTCCAGCCGGGACTAGCGCTTACAATGAGCAGTTCTTC. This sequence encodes CASSPAGTSAYNEQFF. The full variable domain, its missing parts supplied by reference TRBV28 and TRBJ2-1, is DVKVTQSSRYLVKRTGEKVFLECVQDMDHENMFWYRQDPGLGLRLIYFSYDVKMKEKGDIPEGYSVSREKKERFSLILESASTNQTSMYLCASSPAGTSAYNEQFFGPGTRLTVL.

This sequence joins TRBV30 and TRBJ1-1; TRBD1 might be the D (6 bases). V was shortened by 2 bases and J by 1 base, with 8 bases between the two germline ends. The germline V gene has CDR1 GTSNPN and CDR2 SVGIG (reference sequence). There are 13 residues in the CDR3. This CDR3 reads CAWSPGANTEAFF. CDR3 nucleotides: TGTGCCTGGAGTCCAGGGGCGAACACTGAAGCTTTCTTT.

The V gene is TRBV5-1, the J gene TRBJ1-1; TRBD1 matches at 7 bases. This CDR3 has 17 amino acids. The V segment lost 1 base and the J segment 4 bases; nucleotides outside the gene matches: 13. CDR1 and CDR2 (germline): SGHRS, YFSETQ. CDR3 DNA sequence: TGCGCCAGCAGCTTGCACGAAACACAGGGGAGTCGCACTGAAGCTTTCTTT. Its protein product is CASSLHETQGSRTEAFF.

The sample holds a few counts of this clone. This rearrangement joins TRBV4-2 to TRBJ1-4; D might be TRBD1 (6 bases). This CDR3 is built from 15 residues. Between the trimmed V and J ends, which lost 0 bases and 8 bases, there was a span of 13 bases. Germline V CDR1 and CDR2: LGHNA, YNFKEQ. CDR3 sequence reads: CASSQEPGEWEKLFF. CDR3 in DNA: TGTGCCAGCAGCCAAGAGCCAGGGGAGTGGGAAAAACTGTTTTTT.

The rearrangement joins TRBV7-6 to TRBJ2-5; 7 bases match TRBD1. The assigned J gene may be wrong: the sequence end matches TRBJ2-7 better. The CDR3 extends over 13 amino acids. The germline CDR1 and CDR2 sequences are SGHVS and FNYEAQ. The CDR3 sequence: CASSIGTDAEQYF. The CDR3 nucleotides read TGTGCCAGCAGCATTGGGACAGATGCCGAGCAGTACTTC.

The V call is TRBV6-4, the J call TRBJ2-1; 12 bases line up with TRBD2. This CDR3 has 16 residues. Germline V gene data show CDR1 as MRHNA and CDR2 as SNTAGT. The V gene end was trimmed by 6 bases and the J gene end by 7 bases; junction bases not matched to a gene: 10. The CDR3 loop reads CASSTSETSGSNEQFF. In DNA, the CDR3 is TGTGCCAGCAGCACCTCCGAGACTAGCGGGAGTAATGAGCAGTTCTTC.

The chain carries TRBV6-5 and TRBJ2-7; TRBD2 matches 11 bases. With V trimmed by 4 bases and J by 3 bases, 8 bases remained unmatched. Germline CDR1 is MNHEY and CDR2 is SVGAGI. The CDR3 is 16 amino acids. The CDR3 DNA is TGTGCCAGCAGTTCCACAAGACTAGCGGGGAACTACGAGCAGTACTTC. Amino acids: CASSSTRLAGNYEQYF.

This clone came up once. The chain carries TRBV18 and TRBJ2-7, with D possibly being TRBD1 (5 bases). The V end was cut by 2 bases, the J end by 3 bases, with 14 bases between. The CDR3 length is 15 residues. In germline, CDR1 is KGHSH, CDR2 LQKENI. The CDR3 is CASSPYPTEDYEQYF. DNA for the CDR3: TGTGCCAGCTCACCATATCCGACAGAAGACTACGAGCAGTACTTC.

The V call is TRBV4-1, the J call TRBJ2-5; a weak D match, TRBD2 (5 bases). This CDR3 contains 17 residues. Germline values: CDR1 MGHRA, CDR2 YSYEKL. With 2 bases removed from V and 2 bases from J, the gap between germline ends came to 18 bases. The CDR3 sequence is CASSQRTRGVSQETQYF. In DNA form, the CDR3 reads TGCGCCAGCAGCCAAAGGACTCGGGGAGTATCACAAGAGACCCAGTACTTC.

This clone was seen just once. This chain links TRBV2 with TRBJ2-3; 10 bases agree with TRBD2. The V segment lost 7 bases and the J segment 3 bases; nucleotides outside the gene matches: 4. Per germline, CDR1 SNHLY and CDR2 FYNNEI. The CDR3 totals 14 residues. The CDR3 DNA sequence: TGTGCCAGCACCAGCGGGGGGGAGACAGATACGCAGTATTTT. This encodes CASTSGGETDTQYF.

The CDR3 DNA reads TGTGCCAGCTCAGGACAGAACTATGGCTACACCTTC. This translates into CASSGQNYGYTF. The chain combines TRBV18 with TRBJ1-2, with a possible D match to TRBD1 (6 bases). CDR3 length: 12 amino acids. With 5 bases removed from V and 2 bases from J, the gap between germline ends came to 6 bases. The germline V gene has CDR1 KGHSH and CDR2 LQKENI.

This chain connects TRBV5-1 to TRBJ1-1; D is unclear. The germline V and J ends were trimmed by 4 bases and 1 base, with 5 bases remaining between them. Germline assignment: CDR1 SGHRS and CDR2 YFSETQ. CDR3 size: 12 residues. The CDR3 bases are TGCGCCAGCAGCAAACAGAACACTGAAGCTTTCTTT. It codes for CASSKQNTEAFF.

The CDR3 loop reads CASSLKTGDRYEQYF. Here the CDR3 DNA reads TGTGCCAGCAGCCTTAAGACAGGGGATCGGTACGAGCAGTACTTC. The chain joins TRBV25-1 to TRBJ2-7; the match to TRBD1 covers 8 bases. This CDR3 has 15 residues. V trimming: 6 bases; J trimming: 4 bases; junction bases outside the gene matches: 11. Looked up from germline, CDR1 is MGHDK and CDR2 is SYGVNS.